This passage covers 20 T cell receptor beta chains from one sample sequenced in a study of blood T cell repertoires in COVID-19. The data were produced by immunoSEQ multiplex PCR, yet TCRdb's version contains in-frame clones alone and is incomplete. Counted here are some 290,000 clones, roughly nine tenths occurring once; the ten biggest clones make up around 12%. Material for sequencing was peripheral blood. Every receptor here comes from a woman in her twenties or thirties with COVID-19, enrolled during active disease.

This clone was recorded at least ten times. The chain uses TRBV7-9 and TRBJ2-7; 9 nucleotides line up with TRBD2. With V trimmed by 4 bases and J by 7 bases, 14 bases remained unmatched. The V gene's germline CDR1 is SEHNR and CDR2 FQNEAQ (reference sequence). The CDR3 has 16 residues. The CDR3: CASSSIPAGGPREQYF. DNA for the CDR3: TGTGCCAGCAGCTCAATACCGGCGGGGGGGCCGAGGGAGCAGTACTTC.

This clone was seen a few times. This rearrangement joins TRBV19 to TRBJ2-1; possibly TRBD2 for D (6 bases). The CDR3 is 11 residues long. V lost 5 bases, J lost 10 bases, and 9 bases lay in between. The germline CDR1 and CDR2 sequences are LNHDA and SQIVND (reference sequence). CDR3 nucleotide sequence: TGTGCCAGTAGTGGACTAAACGAGCAGTTCTTC. Protein: CASSGLNEQFF.

J is TRBJ1-6 and V is TRBV7-8; TRBD1 matches 8 bases. CDR3 length: 17 amino acids. V shed 5 bases, J shed 2 bases, and the junction held 8 bases outside the gene matches. Germline loops: CDR1 SGHVS, CDR2 FQNEAQ. CDR3 protein: CASSRNRGFAYNSPLHF. The CDR3 bases are TGTGCCAGCAGCCGAAACAGGGGGTTTGCCTATAATTCACCCCTCCACTTT.

The gene calls are TRBV6-1 and TRBJ2-7; 10 positions agree with TRBD2. The length of the CDR3 is 14 residues. The trim removed 2 bases at V and 6 bases at J, leaving 4 bases unmatched. CDR1 MNHNS and CDR2 SASEGT come from the germline V gene. CDR3 nucleotide sequence: TGTGCCAGCAGTGAACCTAGCGGGGGACGCGAGCAGTACTTC. It yields the protein CASSEPSGGREQYF.

For this clone: In the same sample, other DNA sequences code for this CDR3. The genes are TRBV4-1 and TRBJ2-7; 11 nucleotides align to TRBD1. J was trimmed by 2 bases and V by 3 bases; bases with no gene match: 0. The CDR3 is 14 amino acids. Germline V lookup: CDR1 MGHRA, CDR2 YSYEKL. CDR3 amino acids: CASSQGQGAYEQYF. The CDR3 region has the DNA TGCGCCAGCAGCCAGGGACAGGGGGCCTACGAGCAGTACTTC.

The chain joins TRBV11-2 to TRBJ2-1, with a weak D call TRBD2 (6 bases). The CDR3 contains 13 residues. V lost 1 base and J lost 9, with 10 bases in between. Germline CDR1 SGHAT, CDR2 FQNNGV. The CDR3 reads CASSLVGGLEQFF. The CDR3 DNA reads as TGTGCCAGCAGCTTAGTGGGGGGACTTGAGCAGTTCTTC.

In DNA, the CDR3 is TGTGCCAGCAGCTTGGCAGGGATGAACACTGAAGCTTTCTTT. This codes for CASSLAGMNTEAFF. This chain connects TRBV5-6 to TRBJ1-1, with D possibly being TRBD1 (5 bases). This CDR3 spans 14 amino acids. Germline CDR1 SGHDT, CDR2 YYEEEE. V lost 0 bases and J 0 bases, leaving 6 bases between the germline ends.

The chain combines TRBV27 with TRBJ2-7, with 10 bases lining up with TRBD2. CDR3 length: 16 amino acids. Germline CDR1 and CDR2: MNHEY and SMNVEV (reference sequence). After removal of 5 bases from V and 4 bases from J, the junction contained 11 bases not matched to a gene. CDR3 loop: CASSLLLAGGQYEQYF. CDR3 DNA: TGTGCCAGCAGTCTGCTCTTAGCGGGGGGACAATACGAGCAGTACTTC.

This clone was seen just once. The CDR3 bases are TGTGCCACAACGGGGTCAGAAGAGCAGTACTTC. Its protein product is CATTGSEEQYF. The genes are TRBV10-3 and TRBJ2-7; the D gene is possibly TRBD2 (5 bases). Germline V gives CDR1 ENHRY, CDR2 SYGVKD. Trimming took 10 bases from V and 7 from J, leaving 14 bases between them. The CDR3 runs to 11 residues.

With regard to this clone: Other DNA sequences in the sample encode the same CDR3. The genes are TRBV5-1 and TRBJ2-5, with D hard to call. CDR1 is SGHRS and CDR2 is YFSETQ in the germline V gene. Deletions cut 0 bases from V and 5 bases from J, with 8 bases between. The CDR3 loop spans 13 amino acids. CDR3 amino acids: CASSLGVGETQYF. DNA of the CDR3: TGCGCCAGCAGCTTGGGGGTCGGGGAGACCCAGTACTTC.

CDR3 loop: CASSLDFNQPQHF. The CDR3 DNA reads TGTGCCAGCAGCTTGGACTTCAATCAGCCCCAGCATTTT. The chain carries TRBV5-4 and TRBJ1-5; D unclear. The ends were cut back, 0 bases at V and 3 bases at J, with 4 bases in the middle. The CDR3 is made up of 13 amino acids. From germline, CDR1 is SGHNT and CDR2 YYREEE (reference sequence).

The genes are TRBV24-1 and TRBJ1-3; D gene ambiguous. The CDR3 is 15 amino acids. Germline-derived CDR1 and CDR2 are KGHDR and SFDVKD. The germline V and J ends were trimmed by 7 bases and 0 bases, with 12 bases remaining between them. This chain's CDR3 is CATRKRGSSGNTIYF. Here the CDR3 DNA reads TGTGCCACCAGAAAACGAGGGAGCTCTGGAAACACCATATATTTT.

This sequence joins TRBV6-6 and TRBJ2-5; the D gene is possibly TRBD2 (5 bases). The CDR3 runs to 13 residues. Germline V gene lookup returns CDR1 MNHNY and CDR2 SVGAGI (reference sequence). Trimming pared 0 bases from V and 4 bases from J, leaving 6 bases between. The CDR3 DNA reads as TGTGCCAGCAGTTACTCGAGCGGAGAGACCCAGTACTTC. Protein product: CASSYSSGETQYF.

The rearrangement uses TRBV4-1 and TRBJ2-1; the match to TRBD1 covers 10 bases. Germline V gene sequence: CDR1 MGHRA, CDR2 YSYEKL. The CDR3 runs to 16 residues. After removal of 0 bases from V and 9 bases from J, the junction contained 8 bases not matched to a gene. CDR3 coding DNA: TGCGCCAGCAGCCAAGAAGGGGGGACAGGGGAGAGTGAGCAGTTCTTC. This translates into CASSQEGGTGESEQFF.

The rearrangement joins TRBV11-3 to TRBJ2-7; 11 positions agree with TRBD2. The germline CDR1 and CDR2 sequences are SGHNT and YENEEA. The CDR3 totals 15 residues. J lost 7 bases, V lost 3 bases, and 8 bases had no gene match. CDR3 DNA sequence: TGTGCCAGCAGCTTGACTAGCGGGGCTCGGGGTGAGCAGTACTTC. Amino acid sequence: CASSLTSGARGEQYF.

This rearrangement joins TRBV6-4 to TRBJ2-2; D remains unclear. Germline lookup yields CDR1 MRHNA and CDR2 SNTAGT. The CDR3 length is 12 residues. V was trimmed by 6 bases and J by 2 bases, leaving 4 bases between them. This CDR3 is CASSFNTGELFF. The CDR3 coding sequence is TGTGCCAGCAGCTTTAACACCGGGGAGCTGTTTTTT.

The chain has TRBV6-6 and TRBJ2-7; D possibly corresponds to TRBD1 (6 bases). This CDR3 is 15 amino acids long. The ends were cut back, 0 bases at V and 1 base at J, with 10 bases in the middle. Germline V lookup: CDR1 MNHNY, CDR2 SVGAGI (reference sequence). The CDR3 DNA reads TGTGCCAGCAGTTACTCGGCACAGGGATCCTACGAGCAGTACTTC. This encodes CASSYSAQGSYEQYF.

The chain joins TRBV7-9 to TRBJ1-1; the D gene is possibly TRBD1 (5 bases). Trimming left V 4 bases short and J 4 bases short, with 10 bases between. The CDR3 consists of 13 residues. Germline V CDR1 and CDR2: SEHNR, FQNEAQ (reference sequence). The CDR3 reads CASSYNGGTEAFF. CDR3 coding DNA: TGTGCCAGCAGCTACAACGGGGGCACTGAAGCTTTCTTT.

The chain employs TRBV27 and TRBJ2-6, with D possibly being TRBD2 (5 bases). This CDR3 contains 18 residues. CDR1 and CDR2 (germline): MNHEY, SMNVEV (reference sequence). Trimming removed 0 bases at V and 4 bases at J, with 16 bases between. CDR3 bases: TGTGCCAGCAGTTTATCGGTGACTACTATAACGGGGGCCAACGTCCTGACTTTC. It encodes CASSLSVTTITGANVLTF.

The J gene is TRBJ2-7, the V gene TRBV28; 9 bases line up with TRBD1. Germline loops: CDR1 MDHEN, CDR2 SYDVKM. V trimming: 3 bases; J trimming: 0 bases; junction bases outside the gene matches: 3. The CDR3 is 15 residues long. CDR3 coding DNA: TGTGCCAGCAGTTTTATACAGGGGGCCTCCTACGAGCAGTACTTC. Translation: CASSFIQGASYEQYF.